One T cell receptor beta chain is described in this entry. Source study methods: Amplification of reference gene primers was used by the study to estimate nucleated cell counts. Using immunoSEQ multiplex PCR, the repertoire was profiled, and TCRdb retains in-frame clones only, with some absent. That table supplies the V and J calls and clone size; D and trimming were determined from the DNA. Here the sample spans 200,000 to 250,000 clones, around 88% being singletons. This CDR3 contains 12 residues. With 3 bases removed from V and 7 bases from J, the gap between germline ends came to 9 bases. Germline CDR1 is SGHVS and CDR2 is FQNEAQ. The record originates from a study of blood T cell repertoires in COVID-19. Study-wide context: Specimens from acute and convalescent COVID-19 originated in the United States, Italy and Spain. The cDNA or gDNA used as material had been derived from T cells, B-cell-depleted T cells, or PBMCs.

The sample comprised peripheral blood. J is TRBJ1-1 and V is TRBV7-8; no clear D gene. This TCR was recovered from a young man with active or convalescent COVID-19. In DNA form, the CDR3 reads TGTGCCAGCAGCTTTTCGGGGTTTGAAGCTTTCTTT. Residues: CASSFSGFEAFF.